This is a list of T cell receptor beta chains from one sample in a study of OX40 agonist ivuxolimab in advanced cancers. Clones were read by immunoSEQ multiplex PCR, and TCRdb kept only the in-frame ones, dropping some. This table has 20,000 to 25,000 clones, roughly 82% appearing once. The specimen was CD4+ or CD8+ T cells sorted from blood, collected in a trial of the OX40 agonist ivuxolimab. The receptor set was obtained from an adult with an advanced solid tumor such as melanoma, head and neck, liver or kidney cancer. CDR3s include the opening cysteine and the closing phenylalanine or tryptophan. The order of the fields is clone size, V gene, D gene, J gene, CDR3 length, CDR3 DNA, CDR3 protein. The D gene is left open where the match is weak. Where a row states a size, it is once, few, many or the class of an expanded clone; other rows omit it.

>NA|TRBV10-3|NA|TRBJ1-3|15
TGTGCCATCAGTGAGTCCGGAGGTTTTGGAAACACCATATATTTT
CAISESGGFGNTIYF
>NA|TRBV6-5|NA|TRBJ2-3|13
TGTGCCAGCAGTTACGTGAGCACAGATACGCAGTATTTT
CASSYVSTDTQYF
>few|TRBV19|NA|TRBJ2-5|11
TGTGCCAGTAGAATCGGCGAGACCCAGTACTTC
CASRIGETQYF
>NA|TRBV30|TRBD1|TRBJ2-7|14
TGTGCCTGGGACGACAGGGGATTCTCCTACGAGCAGTACTTC
CAWDDRGFSYEQYF
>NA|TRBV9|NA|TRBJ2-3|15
TGTGCCAGCAGCGTAGGCGGGAAACTCACAGATACGCAGTATTTT
CASSVGGKLTDTQYF
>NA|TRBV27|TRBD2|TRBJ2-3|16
TGTGCCAGCAGTCAAAGACTAGCGGAACCGGAGGATACGCAGTATTTT
CASSQRLAEPEDTQYF
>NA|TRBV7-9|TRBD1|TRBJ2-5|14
TGTGCCAGCAGCCCGGGACAGCATTGGGAGACCCAGTACTTC
CASSPGQHWETQYF
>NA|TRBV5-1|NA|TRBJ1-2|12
TGCGCCACCCTTGACGGAATCTATGGCTACACCTTC
CATLDGIYGYTF
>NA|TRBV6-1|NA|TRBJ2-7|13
TGTGCCAGCAGTGAAGAACTCCACTACGAGCAGTACTTC
CASSEELHYEQYF
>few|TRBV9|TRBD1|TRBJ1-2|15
TGTGCCAGCAGCGTAGCCGGACAGGGGCTCTATGGCTACACCTTC
CASSVAGQGLYGYTF
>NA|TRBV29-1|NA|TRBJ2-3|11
TGCAGCGTTGAGACCACAGATACGCAGTATTTT
CSVETTDTQYF
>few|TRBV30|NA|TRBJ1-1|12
TGTGCCTGGAGGGCAGGGAACACTGAAGCTTTCTTT
CAWRAGNTEAFF
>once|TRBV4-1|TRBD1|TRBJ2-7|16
TGCGCCAGCAGCCAAGATGAGTACAGGGGGCTTTACGAGCAGTACTTC
CASSQDEYRGLYEQYF
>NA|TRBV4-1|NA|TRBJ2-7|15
TGCGCCAGCAGCCAAGCCGAGTCTGGGAGCTACGAGCAGTACTTC
CASSQAESGSYEQYF